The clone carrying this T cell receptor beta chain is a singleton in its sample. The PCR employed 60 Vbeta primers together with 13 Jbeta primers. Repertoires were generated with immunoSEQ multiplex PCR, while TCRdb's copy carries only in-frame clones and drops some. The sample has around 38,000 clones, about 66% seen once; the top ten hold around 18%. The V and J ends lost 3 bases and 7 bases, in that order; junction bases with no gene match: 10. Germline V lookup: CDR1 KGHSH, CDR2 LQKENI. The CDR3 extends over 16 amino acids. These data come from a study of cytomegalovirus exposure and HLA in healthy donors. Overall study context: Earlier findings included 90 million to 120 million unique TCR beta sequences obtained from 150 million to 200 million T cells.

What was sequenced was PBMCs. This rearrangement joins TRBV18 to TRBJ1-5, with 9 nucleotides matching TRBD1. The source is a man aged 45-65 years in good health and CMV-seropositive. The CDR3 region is CASSPTGTGNGQPQHF. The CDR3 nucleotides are TGTGCCAGCTCACCCACCGGGACAGGGAATGGACAGCCCCAGCATTTT.